This T cell receptor beta chain was sequenced during a study of T cells after somatic rescue of genetic block. The method was immunoSEQ multiplex PCR; TCRdb's version includes in-frame clones alone and lacks a portion of them. The sample holds 70,000 or so clones, 92% seen once. The CDR3 has 14 residues. Trimming left V 0 bases short and J 6 bases short, with 8 bases between. In germline, CDR1 is SGHDN, CDR2 FVKESK. Material: peripheral blood mononuclear cells (PBMCs). The chain uses TRBV14 and TRBJ2-2, with D unresolved. The TCR comes from a man aged 35-49 years. The CDR3 protein is CASSQEAWAGELFF. In nucleotides, the CDR3 is TGTGCCAGCAGCCAAGAAGCCTGGGCCGGGGAGCTGTTTTTT.